Below, 5 T cell receptor beta chains from the same sample are listed, as sequenced in a study of technical replicates of blood from a few donors. Sequenced by immunoSEQ multiplex PCR; TCRdb stores in-frame clones only, minus some. Here the sample spans tens of thousands of clones, roughly 92% being singletons. Sequencing was performed on T cells isolated from PBMCs. These TCRs come from a human donor in good health.

The chain joins TRBV27 to TRBJ1-2, with 9 positions matching TRBD1. J was trimmed by 8 bases and V by 5 bases; bases with no gene match: 3. The CDR3 sequence is 12 residues long. Looked up from germline, CDR1 is MNHEY and CDR2 is SMNVEV (reference sequence). The CDR3 nucleotides are TGTGCCAGCAGTAGGACAGGGGACGGCTACACCTTC. Translated: CASSRTGDGYTF.

The chain has TRBV6-6 and TRBJ2-2, with 11 nucleotides matching TRBD1. The CDR3 extends over 15 amino acids. V was pared by 7 bases and J by 7 bases, with 8 bases of the junction left unmatched. Germline CDR1 is MNHNY and CDR2 is SVGAGI (reference sequence). The CDR3 spells CASNGQGAVVGELFF. In DNA form, the CDR3 reads TGTGCCAGCAATGGACAGGGGGCGGTAGTCGGGGAGCTGTTTTTT.

The chain combines TRBV6-6 with TRBJ1-3; no clear D gene. V was pared by 8 bases and J by 1 base, with 12 bases between. This CDR3 comprises 14 residues. Germline V CDR1 and CDR2: MNHNY, SVGAGI (reference sequence). CDR3 protein: CASDDARSGNTIYF. CDR3 nucleotide sequence: TGTGCCAGCGACGACGCTAGGTCTGGAAACACCATATATTTT.

The rearrangement joins TRBV29-1 to TRBJ2-7; 8 bases line up with TRBD1. This CDR3 has 13 amino acids. Germline V gene sequence: CDR1 SQVTM, CDR2 ANQGSEA. V was clipped by 7 bases and J by 3 bases; unmatched bases: 8. This CDR3 reads CSAAGTGIYEQYF. The CDR3 DNA reads TGCAGCGCTGCCGGGACAGGTATCTACGAGCAGTACTTC.

This rearrangement joins TRBV29-1 to TRBJ2-1, with D possibly matching TRBD1 (5 bases). V was shortened by 4 bases and J by 3 bases, with 10 bases between the two germline ends. Germline CDR1 and CDR2: SQVTM and ANQGSEA. The CDR3 runs to 13 residues. CDR3 in amino acids: CSVGRQGYNEQFF. Here the CDR3 DNA reads TGCAGCGTTGGTAGGCAGGGCTACAATGAGCAGTTCTTC.